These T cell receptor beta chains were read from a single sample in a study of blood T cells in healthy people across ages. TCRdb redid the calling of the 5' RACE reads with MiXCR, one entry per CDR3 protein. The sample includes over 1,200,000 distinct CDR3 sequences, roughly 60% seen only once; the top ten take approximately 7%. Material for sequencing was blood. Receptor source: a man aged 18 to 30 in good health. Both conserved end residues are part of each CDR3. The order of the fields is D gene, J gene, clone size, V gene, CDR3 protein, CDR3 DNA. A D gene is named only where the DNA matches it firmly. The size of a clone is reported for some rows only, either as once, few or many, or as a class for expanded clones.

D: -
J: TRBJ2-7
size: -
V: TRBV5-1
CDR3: CASSKHRTESYNEQYF
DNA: TGCGCCAGCAGCAAACATCGGACAGAATCCTACAATGAGCAGTACTTC

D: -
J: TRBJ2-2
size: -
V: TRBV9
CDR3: CASSVGGSGELFF
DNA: TGTGCCAGCAGCGTAGGGGGGTCCGGGGAGCTGTTTTTT

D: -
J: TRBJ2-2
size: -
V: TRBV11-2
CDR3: CASRTVELSGELFF
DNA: TGTGCCAGCAGGACCGTAGAGTTATCCGGGGAGCTGTTTTTT

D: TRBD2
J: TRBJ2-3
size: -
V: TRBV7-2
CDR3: CASSPPGLVFSTDTQYF
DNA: TGTGCCAGCAGCCCGCCGGGACTAGTTTTTAGCACAGATACGCAGTATTTT

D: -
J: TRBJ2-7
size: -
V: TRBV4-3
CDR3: CASSQDVLGRTYEQYF
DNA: TGCGCCAGCAGCCAAGATGTGTTAGGACGGACCTACGAGCAGTACTTC

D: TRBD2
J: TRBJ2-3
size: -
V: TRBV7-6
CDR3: CASSLAGGPGTQYF
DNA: TGCGCCAGCTCATTGGCGGGAGGGCCCGGTACGCAGTATTTT

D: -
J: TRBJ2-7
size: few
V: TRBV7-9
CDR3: CASSFTNSEAYEQYF
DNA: TGTGCCAGCAGCTTTACAAACTCAGAGGCTTACGAGCAGTACTTC

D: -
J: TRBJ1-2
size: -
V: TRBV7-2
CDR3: CASSPGRHSNYDYTF
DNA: TGTGCCAGCAGCCCAGGACGGCACTCTAACTATGACTACACCTTC

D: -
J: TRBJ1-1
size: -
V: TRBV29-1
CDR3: CSVQMAVGVTEAFF
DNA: TGCAGCGTTCAAATGGCGGTGGGAGTCACTGAAGCTTTCTTT

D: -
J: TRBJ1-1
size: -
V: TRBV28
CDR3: CASTFQLGAEAFF
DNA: TGTGCCAGCACCTTCCAGCTGGGGGCTGAAGCTTTCTTT

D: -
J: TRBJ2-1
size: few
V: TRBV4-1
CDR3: CASSRNLNNEQFF
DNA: TGCGCCAGCAGCCGCAACTTGAACAATGAGCAGTTCTTC

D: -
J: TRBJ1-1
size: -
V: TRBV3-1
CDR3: CPSSQDRASEAFF
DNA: TGTCCCAGCAGCCAAGATCGGGCCAGTGAAGCTTTCTTT

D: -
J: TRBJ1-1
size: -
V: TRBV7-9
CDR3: CASSPGFSEAFF
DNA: TGTGCCAGCAGCCCAGGGTTTTCTGAAGCTTTCTTT

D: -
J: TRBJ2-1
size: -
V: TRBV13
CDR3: CASSSAEHSTYNEQFF
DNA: TGTGCCAGCAGCTCGGCGGAACACAGTACCTACAATGAGCAGTTCTTC

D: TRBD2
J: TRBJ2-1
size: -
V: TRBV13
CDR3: CASSFAGGWYNEQFF
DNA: TGTGCCAGCAGCTTCGCGGGAGGATGGTACAATGAGCAGTTCTTC

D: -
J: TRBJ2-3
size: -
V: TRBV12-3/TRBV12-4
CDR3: CASSFRPRVSGNTQYF
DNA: TGTGCCAGCAGTTTTCGCCCCCGGGTTAGCGGTAATACGCAGTATTTT

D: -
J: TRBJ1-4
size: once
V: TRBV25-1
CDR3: CASSELRVGEKLFF
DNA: TGTGCCAGCAGTGAATTGAGGGTGGGTGAAAAACTGTTTTTT

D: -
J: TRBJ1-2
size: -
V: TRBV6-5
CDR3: CASSTPGPGYGYTF
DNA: TGTGCCAGCAGTACCCCGGGACCGGGCTATGGCTACACCTTC

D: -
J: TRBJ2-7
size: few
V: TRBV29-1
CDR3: CSAQENYEQYF
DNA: TGCAGCGCACAGGAAAACTACGAGCAGTACTTC

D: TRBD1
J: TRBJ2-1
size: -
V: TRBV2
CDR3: CASSKTRTGEASEQFF
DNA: TGTGCCAGCAGTAAAACTAGGACAGGGGAGGCCAGTGAGCAGTTCTTC

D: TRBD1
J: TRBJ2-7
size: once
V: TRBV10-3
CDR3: CAISSATDRSEQYF
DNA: TGTGCCATCAGCTCCGCCACGGACAGGAGCGAGCAGTACTTC

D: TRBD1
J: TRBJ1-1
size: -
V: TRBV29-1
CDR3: CSAGGRTGGPEAFF
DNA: TGCAGCGCTGGGGGTAGGACAGGGGGACCTGAAGCTTTCTTT

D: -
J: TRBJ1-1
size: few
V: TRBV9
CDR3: CASSVAWGTEAFF
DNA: TGTGCCAGCAGCGTAGCGTGGGGGACTGAAGCTTTCTTT

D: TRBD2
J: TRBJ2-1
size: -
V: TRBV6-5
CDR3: CASSYSGRVINEQFF
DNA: TGTGCCAGCAGTTACAGCGGGAGGGTTATCAATGAGCAGTTCTTC

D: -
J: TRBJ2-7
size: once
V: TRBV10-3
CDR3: CAISGGIRQDEQYF
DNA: TGTGCCATCAGTGGAGGGATAAGACAAGACGAGCAGTACTTC

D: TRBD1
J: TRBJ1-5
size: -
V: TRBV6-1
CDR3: CASSGQGDQPQHF
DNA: TGTGCCAGCAGTGGGCAGGGGGATCAGCCCCAGCATTTT

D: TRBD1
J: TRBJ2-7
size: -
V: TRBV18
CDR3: CASSPQDRTHEQYF
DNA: TGTGCCAGCTCACCACAGGACAGGACCCACGAGCAGTACTTC

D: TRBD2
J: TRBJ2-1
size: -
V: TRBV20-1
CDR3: CSARLERGGYNEQFF
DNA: TGCAGTGCTAGGCTCGAGCGGGGGGGATACAATGAGCAGTTCTTC

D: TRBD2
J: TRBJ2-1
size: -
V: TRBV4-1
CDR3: CASSQDAGLAGNEQFF
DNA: TGCGCCAGCAGCCAAGATGCGGGACTAGCGGGCAATGAGCAGTTCTTC

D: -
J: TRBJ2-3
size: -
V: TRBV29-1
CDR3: CSVEPRGTDTQYF
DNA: TGCAGCGTTGAACCTCGTGGCACAGATACGCAGTATTTT

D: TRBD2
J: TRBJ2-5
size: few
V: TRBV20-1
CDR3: CSAQTSAMETQYF
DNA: TGCAGTGCTCAGACTAGCGCGATGGAGACCCAGTACTTC

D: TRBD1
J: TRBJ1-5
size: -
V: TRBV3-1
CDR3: CASSHRPGQHQPQHF
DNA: TGTGCCAGCAGCCACAGGCCGGGACAGCATCAGCCCCAGCATTTT

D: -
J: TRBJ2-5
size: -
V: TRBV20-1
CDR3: CSAVTRGNQETQYF
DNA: TGCAGTGCTGTCACTAGGGGGAATCAAGAGACCCAGTACTTC

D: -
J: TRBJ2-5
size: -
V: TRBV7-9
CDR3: CASSLSQQGPNWTQYF
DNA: TGTGCCAGCAGCTTATCCCAACAGGGCCCCAATTGGACCCAGTACTTC

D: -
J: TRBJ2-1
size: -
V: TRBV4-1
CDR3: CASSHGDLSSYNEQFF
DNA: TGCGCCAGCAGCCACGGGGACTTGAGCTCCTACAATGAGCAGTTCTTC

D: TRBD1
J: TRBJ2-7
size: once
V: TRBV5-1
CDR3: CASSLDEGQGYEQYF
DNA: TGCGCCAGCAGCTTGGACGAGGGACAGGGGTACGAGCAGTACTTC

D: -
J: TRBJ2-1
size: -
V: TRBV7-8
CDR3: CASSAGEANEQFF
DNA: TGTGCCAGCAGCGCAGGGGAGGCCAATGAGCAGTTCTTC

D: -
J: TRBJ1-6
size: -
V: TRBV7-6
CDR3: CASSLALQGKPPLHF
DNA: TGTGCCAGCAGCTTAGCGTTGCAGGGGAAGCCACCCCTCCACTTT

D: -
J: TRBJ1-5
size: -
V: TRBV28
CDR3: CASSGTRGASNQPQHF
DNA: TGTGCCAGCAGTGGGACGAGGGGGGCGAGCAATCAGCCCCAGCATTTT

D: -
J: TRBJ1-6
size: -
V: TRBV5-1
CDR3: CASSLSSRSPLHF
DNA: TGCGCCAGCAGCTTGTCATCGCGTTCACCCCTCCACTTT

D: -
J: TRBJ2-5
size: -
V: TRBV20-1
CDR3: CSARVGTGPTASLQETQYF
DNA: TGCAGTGCTAGAGTTGGCACGGGACCCACCGCCAGCCTTCAAGAGACCCAGTACTTC

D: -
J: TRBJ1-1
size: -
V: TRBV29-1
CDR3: CSETQGRGTEAFF
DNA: TGCAGCGAGACACAGGGAAGGGGGACTGAAGCTTTCTTT

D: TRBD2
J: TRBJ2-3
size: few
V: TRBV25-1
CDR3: CASTPGGSTDTQYF
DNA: TGTGCCAGCACTCCGGGAGGCAGCACAGATACGCAGTATTTT

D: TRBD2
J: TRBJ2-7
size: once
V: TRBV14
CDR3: CASSQRTRQYEQYF
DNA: TGTGCCAGCAGCCAGAGGACTAGGCAGTACGAGCAGTACTTC

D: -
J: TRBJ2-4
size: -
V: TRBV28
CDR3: CASSSSGFRDLAKNIQYF
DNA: TGTGCCAGCAGTTCGTCAGGGTTTAGGGATCTAGCCAAAAACATTCAGTACTTC

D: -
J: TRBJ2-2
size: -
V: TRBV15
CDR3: CATSWTVNTGELFF
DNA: TGTGCCACCAGCTGGACGGTGAACACCGGGGAGCTGTTTTTT

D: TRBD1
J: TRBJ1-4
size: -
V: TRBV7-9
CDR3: CASSVDRDYEKLFF
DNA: TGTGCCAGCAGCGTGGACAGGGACTATGAAAAACTGTTTTTT

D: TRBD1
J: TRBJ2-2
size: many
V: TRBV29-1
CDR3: CSVQGTANTGELFF
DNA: TGCAGCGTTCAAGGGACAGCGAACACCGGGGAGCTGTTTTTT

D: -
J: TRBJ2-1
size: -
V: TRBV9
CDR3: CASSVGGSGNEQFF
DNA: TGTGCCAGCAGCGTAGGTGGGAGCGGCAATGAGCAGTTCTTC

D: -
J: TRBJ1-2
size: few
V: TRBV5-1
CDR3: CASSFEGTPGYTF
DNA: TGCGCCAGCAGCTTCGAGGGGACTCCTGGCTACACCTTC

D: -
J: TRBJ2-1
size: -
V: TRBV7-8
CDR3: CASSSRRGASSYNEQFF
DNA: TGTGCCAGCAGCTCACGTAGGGGGGCGAGCTCCTACAATGAGCAGTTCTTC

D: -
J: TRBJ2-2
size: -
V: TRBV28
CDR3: CAGAGAPYTGELFF
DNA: TGTGCCGGAGCAGGAGCCCCCTACACCGGGGAGCTGTTTTTT

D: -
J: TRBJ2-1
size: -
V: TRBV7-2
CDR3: CASSSIGGSYNEQFF
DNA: TGTGCCAGCAGCTCAATAGGGGGATCCTACAATGAGCAGTTCTTC

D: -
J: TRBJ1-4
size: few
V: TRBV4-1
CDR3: CASSQLGPNEKLFF
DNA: TGCGCCAGCAGCCAACTAGGACCTAATGAAAAACTGTTTTTT

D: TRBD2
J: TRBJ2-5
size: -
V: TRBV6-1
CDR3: CASRDEPSGRETQYF
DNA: TGTGCCAGCAGAGATGAGCCTAGCGGGAGAGAGACCCAGTACTTC

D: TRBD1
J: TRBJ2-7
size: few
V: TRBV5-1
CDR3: CASSLDGDRGISHEQYF
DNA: TGCGCCAGCAGCTTGGATGGGGACAGGGGAATTTCGCACGAGCAGTACTTC

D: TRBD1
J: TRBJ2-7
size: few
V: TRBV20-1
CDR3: CSAFTPGQSSYEQYF
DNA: TGCAGTGCTTTTACCCCGGGACAGAGCTCCTACGAGCAGTACTTC